The 29 T cell receptor beta chains listed next were all sequenced from one sample in a study of shared T cell receptors in the human thymus. Sequenced by immunoSEQ multiplex PCR; TCRdb stores in-frame clones only, minus some. The table includes 630,000 or so clones, 87% detected once. These sequences were also reported in another study, on human thymus T cells.

The source material was thymocytes. The source of these receptors is a boy under two years old with a congenital heart defect.

This sequence joins TRBV28 and TRBJ2-3; 13 bases are a match to TRBD2. This CDR3 contains 15 residues. The V gene end was trimmed by 5 bases and the J gene end by 2 bases; junction bases not matched to a gene: 1. CDR1 MDHEN and CDR2 SYDVKM come from the germline V gene. CDR3 bases: TGTGCCAGCAGTACTAGCGGGGGGGCCACAGATACGCAGTATTTT. This gives the protein CASSTSGGATDTQYF. The complete variable domain, with remaining parts taken from reference TRBV28 and TRBJ2-3, reads DVKVTQSSRYLVKRTGEKVFLECVQDMDHENMFWYRQDPGLGLRLIYFSYDVKMKEKGDIPEGYSVSREKKERFSLILESASTNQTSMYLCASSTSGGATDTQYFGPGTRLTVL.

This rearrangement joins TRBV10-3 to TRBJ1-1, with unresolved D. The CDR3 length is 15 residues. CDR1 ENHRY and CDR2 SYGVKD come from the germline V gene. V was shortened by 5 bases and J by 0 bases, with 13 bases between the two germline ends. CDR3 DNA sequence: TGTGCCATCAGTACGAGGGCAGCCCTGAACACTGAAGCTTTCTTT. This translates into CAISTRAALNTEAFF.

The chain couples TRBV27 to TRBJ1-2, with D possibly being TRBD1 (5 bases). The CDR3 is 13 residues long. The V gene lost 2 bases and the J gene lost 5 bases, with 9 bases spanning the gap. Germline-derived CDR1 and CDR2 are MNHEY and SMNVEV (reference sequence). The CDR3 DNA reads as TGTGCCAGCAGTTTAATAGGGGAATATGGCTACACCTTC. It encodes CASSLIGEYGYTF.

J is TRBJ2-5 and V is TRBV7-8; 9 bases align to TRBD2. The CDR3 is 17 amino acids. V lost 2 bases to trimming and J lost 2 bases; unmatched junction nucleotides: 9. Per the germline V gene, CDR1 is SGHVS and CDR2 is FQNEAQ. CDR3 DNA: TGTGCCAGCAGCTTACCGGTTAGCGGGAGTAGGCAAGAGACCCAGTACTTC. Translated, it gives CASSLPVSGSRQETQYF. Full variable domain (outside the CDR3, taken from reference TRBV7-8 and TRBJ2-5): GAGVSQSPRYKVAKRGQDVALRCDPISGHVSLFWYQQALGQGPEFLTYFQNEAQLDKSGLPSDRFFAERPEGSVSTLKIQRTQQEDSAVYLCASSLPVSGSRQETQYFGPGTRLLVL.

The CDR3 protein is CASSETSGEHYEQYF. CDR3 in DNA: TGTGCCAGCAGCGAGACTAGCGGGGAACACTACGAGCAGTACTTC. V usage is TRBV28 and J usage is TRBJ2-7; TRBD2 agrees at 11 bases. CDR1 is MDHEN and CDR2 is SYDVKM in the germline V gene. The CDR3 contains 15 residues. Trimming took 6 bases from V and 3 from J; bases not matched to a gene: 7.

The chain joins TRBV6-5 to TRBJ2-5, with 9 bases matching TRBD2. The V gene end was trimmed by 6 bases and the J gene end by 1 base; junction bases not matched to a gene: 6. Germline CDR1 reads MNHEY; CDR2 reads SVGAGI. The CDR3 is 15 amino acids. The CDR3 DNA sequence: TGTGCCAGCAGCCGGTTAGCGGGGGCCCAAGAGACCCAGTACTTC. As protein: CASSRLAGAQETQYF.

The chain recombines TRBV11-2 with TRBJ2-3, with 8 bases identical to TRBD1. The CDR3 spans 15 residues. Germline CDR1 SGHAT, CDR2 FQNNGV. The V gene end was trimmed by 1 base and the J gene end by 3 bases; junction bases not matched to a gene: 3. CDR3 coding DNA: TGTGCCAGCAGCTTAGGAACAGGGGGGACAGATACGCAGTATTTT. Its translation is CASSLGTGGTDTQYF.

This clone was detected only a few times. The chain links TRBV4-1 to TRBJ2-3; TRBD2 matches 9 bases. J lost 5 bases, V lost 4 bases, and 7 bases had no gene match. The CDR3 is 15 residues long. Germline CDR1 MGHRA, CDR2 YSYEKL. This CDR3 reads CASSLRTSAGDTQYF. Here the CDR3 DNA reads TGCGCCAGCAGCCTCAGGACTAGCGCCGGAGATACGCAGTATTTT.

The chain links TRBV11-1 to TRBJ1-2; 8 bases fit TRBD1. Trimming removed 6 bases from V and 10 bases from J; junction bases left unmatched: 10. The germline V gene encodes CDR1 SGHAT and CDR2 FQDESV (reference sequence). The CDR3 is 13 residues long. The CDR3: CASSSTGTGTYTF. The DNA of the CDR3 is TGTGCCAGCAGTTCCACCGGGACAGGTACCTACACCTTC.

The chain is built from TRBV2 and TRBJ1-6; D gene uncertain. The ends were cut back, 6 bases at V and 7 bases at J, with 19 bases in the middle. Germline values: CDR1 SNHLY, CDR2 FYNNEI. CDR3 length: 16 amino acids. The CDR3 loop is CASSDFEGLQNSPLHF. The CDR3 DNA reads TGTGCCAGCAGCGATTTCGAGGGCCTACAGAATTCACCCCTCCACTTT.

The V gene is TRBV27, the J gene TRBJ2-2; 12 bases line up with TRBD2. This CDR3 comprises 17 residues. J gave up 2 bases and V 3 bases, and 4 bases lay outside the gene matches. Germline V CDR1 and CDR2: MNHEY, SMNVEV (reference sequence). The CDR3 protein is CASSFRGLAGNTGELFF. The CDR3 DNA is TGTGCCAGCAGTTTCCGCGGACTAGCGGGAAACACCGGGGAGCTGTTTTTT.

The DNA of the CDR3 is TGTGCCAGCAGTGAAGCGGGACAGCGCAGGAGCTACACCTTC. Translating it yields CASSEAGQRRSYTF. J is TRBJ1-2 and V is TRBV6-1, with 7 bases fitting TRBD1. The CDR3 sequence is 14 residues long. Germline-derived CDR1 and CDR2 are MNHNS and SASEGT. Trimming removed 0 bases from V and 9 bases from J; junction bases left unmatched: 7.

The chain has TRBV6-1 and TRBJ1-5, with TRBD1 matching over 8 bases. Per germline, CDR1 MNHNS and CDR2 SASEGT. V trimming: 9 bases; J trimming: 3 bases; junction bases outside the gene matches: 4. The CDR3 length is 13 residues. The CDR3 DNA sequence: TGTGCCAGTACGGACAGGGACAATCAGCCCCAGCATTTT. Protein: CASTDRDNQPQHF.

A note on this clone: The limits of the CDR3 on the DNA are not certain, so only TCRdb's listed CDR3 is given. This rearrangement joins TRBV28 to TRBJ2-7; the DNA was not used to check the table's D call, TRBD1. The CDR3 is 15 residues long, counting both termini. Germline V gene sequence: CDR1 MDHEN, CDR2 SYDVKM. The CDR3 sequence is CASSFGEGVLSEQYF.

Here the CDR3 DNA reads TGTGCCGGCCTAGCGGACCACTCCTACGAGCAGTACTTC. Encoded protein: CAGLADHSYEQYF. This chain links TRBV30 with TRBJ2-7, with 7 positions matching TRBD2. The germline V gene encodes CDR1 GTSNPN and CDR2 SVGIG (reference sequence). The V segment lost 8 bases and the J segment 0 bases; nucleotides outside the gene matches: 7. The CDR3 is made up of 13 amino acids.

The V call is TRBV2, the J call TRBJ2-7, with TRBD1 matching over 9 bases. The CDR3 sequence is 17 residues long. V was pared by 5 bases and J by 0 bases, with 11 bases of the junction left unmatched. Germline V gene sequence: CDR1 SNHLY, CDR2 FYNNEI. The CDR3 loop is CASSHPEGDRDSYEQYF. CDR3 coding DNA: TGTGCCAGCAGTCACCCGGAAGGGGACAGGGACTCCTACGAGCAGTACTTC.

J is TRBJ2-5 and V is TRBV5-1; a possible D gene is TRBD1 (5 bases). The DNA end is more similar to TRBJ2-7, so the J call may be wrong. Germline CDR1 SGHRS, CDR2 YFSETQ. CDR3 length: 15 residues. This CDR3 reads CASSSISLQGYEQYF. The CDR3 DNA reads TGCGCCAGCAGCTCTATCTCACTTCAGGGCTACGAGCAGTACTTC.

The chain combines TRBV10-3 with TRBJ1-2; 10 bases align to TRBD1. The CDR3 is 18 residues long. Trimming cost V 2 bases and J 8 bases; bases outside gene matches: 17. The germline CDR1 and CDR2 sequences are ENHRY and SYGVKD. CDR3 nucleotide sequence: TGTGCCATCAGTGAGGGTTCGGGGACAGGGGCATCCAGCCGGGGCTACACCTTC. It translates to CAISEGSGTGASSRGYTF.

The CDR3 sequence is CASSQERFWGVENTEAFF. The CDR3 nucleotides are TGCGCCAGCAGCCAAGAGAGATTTTGGGGAGTCGAGAACACTGAAGCTTTCTTT. The V call is TRBV4-3, the J call TRBJ1-1; D gene ambiguous. CDR3 length: 18 residues. Trimming pared 0 bases from V and 1 base from J, leaving 18 bases between. Germline V gene sequence: CDR1 LGHNA, CDR2 YSLEER.

J is TRBJ2-1 and V is TRBV2; D unresolved. V lost 2 bases, J lost 9 bases, and 17 bases lay in between. The CDR3 covers 15 residues. Germline CDR1 reads SNHLY; CDR2 reads FYNNEI. In nucleotides, the CDR3 is TGTGCCAGCAGTGAAAGGCTAGTCCCACACGGTGAGCAGTTCTTC. The encoded protein is CASSERLVPHGEQFF.

This chain uses TRBV5-1 with TRBJ2-7; 7 bases are shared with TRBD2. Trimming cost V 1 base and J 0 bases; bases outside gene matches: 13. The CDR3 runs 18 residues. Germline V lookup: CDR1 SGHRS, CDR2 YFSETQ. The CDR3 DNA follows: TGCGCCAGCAGCTTGAAACCCGCGTTGACTAGCATCTCCTACGAGCAGTACTTC. It is translated as CASSLKPALTSISYEQYF.

This chain links TRBV27 with TRBJ1-6; 10 nucleotides align to TRBD1. This CDR3 region has 16 residues. Germline V CDR1 and CDR2: MNHEY, SMNVEV (reference sequence). The V and J ends lost 6 bases and 7 bases, in that order; junction bases with no gene match: 9. The CDR3 here is CASRDPGTGVNSPLHF. DNA of the CDR3: TGTGCCAGCAGAGACCCCGGGACAGGGGTAAATTCACCCCTCCACTTT.

This sequence joins TRBV27 and TRBJ2-7, with 12 nucleotides matching TRBD2. J lost 4 bases, V lost 2 bases, and 12 bases had no gene match. The CDR3 length is 18 residues. Germline assignment: CDR1 MNHEY and CDR2 SMNVEV (reference sequence). CDR3 amino acids: CASSLSPPLAGGPYEQYF. In DNA form, the CDR3 reads TGTGCCAGCAGTTTAAGCCCCCCCCTAGCGGGAGGGCCTTACGAGCAGTACTTC.

The chain couples TRBV28 to TRBJ2-3, with 9 positions matching TRBD2. Unmatched junction bases numbered 13, after V lost 6 bases and J lost 0 bases. Germline V gives CDR1 MDHEN, CDR2 SYDVKM. The CDR3 consists of 18 residues. This chain's CDR3 is CASSPPALSGRSTDTQYF. The DNA for the CDR3 is TGTGCCAGCAGCCCCCCGGCACTCAGCGGGAGGAGCACAGATACGCAGTATTTT.

The V call is TRBV11-2, the J call TRBJ2-1, with D hard to call. Germline lookup yields CDR1 SGHAT and CDR2 FQNNGV. Trimming removed 2 bases from V and 10 bases from J, with 6 bases in between. The CDR3 loop spans 11 amino acids. The CDR3 loop is CASSLLREQFF. For the CDR3, the DNA is TGTGCCAGCAGCTTATTGAGGGAGCAGTTCTTC.

The rearrangement uses TRBV7-9 and TRBJ1-4, with D uncertain. The length of the CDR3 is 13 residues. V lost 4 bases and J lost 3, with 6 bases in between. Germline loops: CDR1 SEHNR, CDR2 FQNEAQ (reference sequence). CDR3 coding DNA: TGTGCCAGCAGCTCGCAGTCTAATGAAAAACTGTTTTTT. It encodes CASSSQSNEKLFF.

The CDR3 sequence is CAWSVRIWASGSEAYNEQFF. DNA of the CDR3: TGTGCCTGGAGTGTACGTATTTGGGCTAGCGGGAGCGAAGCCTACAATGAGCAGTTCTTC. This chain joins TRBV30 and TRBJ2-1; 10 bases fit TRBD2. Germline CDR1 and CDR2: GTSNPN and SVGIG (reference sequence). Trimming cost V 0 bases and J 2 bases; bases outside gene matches: 16. The CDR3 spans 20 residues.

The V and J genes are TRBV28 and TRBJ2-3; no reliable D call. The CDR3 covers 18 residues. V was trimmed by 1 base and J by 2 bases, leaving 19 bases between them. Germline lookup yields CDR1 MDHEN and CDR2 SYDVKM. For the CDR3, the DNA is TGTGCCAGCAGTTTATCGGTGACTGTGCTCTCGGACACAGATACGCAGTATTTT. It translates to CASSLSVTVLSDTDTQYF.

This clone was detected only once. The chain has TRBV11-2 and TRBJ2-7; the match to TRBD2 covers 12 bases. CDR1 and CDR2 (germline): SGHAT, FQNNGV. V lost 0 bases, J lost 0 bases, and 3 bases stayed unmatched. This CDR3 is built from 17 residues. CDR3 loop: CASSLDRTSGASYEQYF. For the CDR3, the DNA is TGTGCCAGCAGCTTAGATAGGACTAGCGGGGCCTCCTACGAGCAGTACTTC.